Each of the 26 T cell receptor beta chains below was sequenced from the same sample in a study of T cell changes during pregnancy in multiple sclerosis. Profiled with immunoSEQ multiplex PCR; TCRdb holds only in-frame clones, not every one. The sample consists of around 67,000 clones, around 92% of them appearing once. The sample here was peripheral blood, taken in the first trimester of pregnancy. Source of these receptors: a female donor with multiple sclerosis, enrolled in a pregnancy study.

The CDR3 DNA follows: TGCGCCAGCAGCTTGGTCGGCAGGGGGGACACTGAAGCTTTCTTT. Amino acids: CASSLVGRGDTEAFF. The V gene is TRBV5-1, the J gene TRBJ1-1, with 7 bases fitting TRBD1. The CDR3 runs to 15 residues. Germline V lookup: CDR1 SGHRS, CDR2 YFSETQ. V lost 0 bases, J lost 3 bases, and 5 bases stayed unmatched.

The chain uses TRBV2 and TRBJ2-7; a weak D match, TRBD1 (5 bases). This CDR3 region has 19 residues. Trimming took off 1 base at V and 0 bases at J, with 22 bases between the two ends. Germline CDR1 reads SNHLY; CDR2 reads FYNNEI. CDR3 in DNA: TGTGCCAGCAGTGAAGATCCCGCCAGGGTGCTTTGGAGCTCCTACGAGCAGTACTTC. This gives the protein CASSEDPARVLWSSYEQYF.

V gene TRBV5-1 combines with J gene TRBJ1-1, with 7 bases that match TRBD1. With 4 bases clipped from V and 3 bases from J, the junction kept 9 bases outside the gene matches. The germline V gene has CDR1 SGHRS and CDR2 YFSETQ. The CDR3 consists of 15 residues. CDR3 DNA: TGCGCCAGCAGCCCGGACGGGACAGACCACACTGAAGCTTTCTTT. Protein: CASSPDGTDHTEAFF.

This clone was observed once. V usage is TRBV6-5 and J usage is TRBJ1-5, with 8 bases identical to TRBD1. This CDR3 is 15 amino acids long. Germline values: CDR1 MNHEY, CDR2 SVGAGI. With 6 bases clipped from V and 3 bases from J, the junction kept 7 bases outside the gene matches. CDR3 nucleotide sequence: TGTGCCAGCAGGACACACAGGGGGGTCAATCAGCCCCAGCATTTT. The encoded protein is CASRTHRGVNQPQHF.

This clone is labeled as medium-sized (0.01 to 0.1%). The rearrangement uses TRBV2 and TRBJ2-4, with a possible D match to TRBD2 (5 bases). The CDR3 is 14 amino acids. Trimming took 7 bases from V and 0 from J, leaving 10 bases between them. Germline V gives CDR1 SNHLY, CDR2 FYNNEI. CDR3 in DNA: TGTGCCAGCAAGGAGGCCCTAGCCAAAAACATTCAGTACTTC. As protein: CASKEALAKNIQYF. The full variable domain, completed using reference TRBV2 and TRBJ2-4, is EPEVTQTPSHQVTQMGQEVILRCVPISNHLYFYWYRQILGQKVEFLVSFYNNEISEKSEIFDDQFSVERPDGSNFTLKIRSTKLEDSAMYFCASKEALAKNIQYFGAGTRLSVL.

The chain recombines TRBV6-6 with TRBJ1-1; 9 bases fit TRBD1. The CDR3 covers 16 residues. V gave up 5 bases and J gave up 1 base; unmatched junction bases: 8. Germline CDR1 MNHNY, CDR2 SVGAGI (reference sequence). In DNA, the CDR3 is TGTGCCAGCAGTCGGGACAGGGTGGCTCCGAACACTGAAGCTTTCTTT. This translates into CASSRDRVAPNTEAFF.

The J gene is TRBJ1-2, the V gene TRBV7-9; D not resolved. V shed 4 bases and J shed 6 bases, with 15 bases lying between them. This CDR3 contains 14 residues. Germline loops: CDR1 SEHNR, CDR2 FQNEAQ (reference sequence). This CDR3 reads CASSSEFVLDGYTF. The CDR3 nucleotides are TGTGCCAGCAGCTCGGAGTTTGTTCTGGATGGCTACACCTTC. The full variable domain, in which reference TRBV7-9 and TRBJ1-2 provide the parts outside the CDR3, is DTGVSQNPRHKITKRGQNVTFRCDPISEHNRLYWYRQTLGQGPEFLTYFQNEAQLEKSRLLSDRFSAERPKGSFSTLEIQRTEQGDSAMYLCASSSEFVLDGYTFGSGTRLTVV.

The chain combines TRBV2 with TRBJ1-5; no firm D call. CDR3 length equals 15 residues. From germline, CDR1 is SNHLY and CDR2 FYNNEI. V was pared by 2 bases and J by 0 bases, with 8 bases between. The CDR3 region is CASSESSGSNQPQHF. The CDR3 region has the DNA TGTGCCAGCAGTGAATCTTCGGGTAGCAATCAGCCCCAGCATTTT.

For the CDR3, the DNA is TGTGCCTGGAGGTACGGGGGACGGTGGTCAAAGGGGGCCAACGTCCTGACTTTC. Amino acids: CAWRYGGRWSKGANVLTF. The chain recombines TRBV30 with TRBJ2-6, with a possible D match to TRBD2 (6 bases). In germline, CDR1 is GTSNPN, CDR2 SVGIG (reference sequence). This CDR3 has 18 residues. Trimming cost V 3 bases and J 4 bases, with 22 bases left between them.

The CDR3 loop reads CASSIPGGTPHGYTF. DNA for the CDR3: TGTGCCAGTAGTATCCCGGGAGGGACGCCCCACGGCTACACCTTC. The V gene is TRBV19, the J gene TRBJ1-2, with D possibly being TRBD1 (5 bases). Trimming removed 3 bases from V and 8 bases from J, with 19 bases in between. Germline loops: CDR1 LNHDA, CDR2 SQIVND (reference sequence). CDR3 length: 15 amino acids.

The V gene is TRBV15, the J gene TRBJ2-5, with TRBD1 matching 11 bases. The J segment lost 4 bases and the V segment lost 3 bases, leaving 7 bases of the junction unmatched. CDR1 is LNHNV, CDR2 YYDKDF, per germline (reference sequence). The CDR3 runs 16 residues. The CDR3 DNA follows: TGTGCCACCAGCAGTGGGGACAGGGGGATTGGAGAGACCCAGTACTTC. Translated, it gives CATSSGDRGIGETQYF.

This CDR3 reads CASSLALLSPLHF. The CDR3 DNA is TGCGCCAGCAGCTTGGCCCTTCTTTCACCCCTCCACTTT. The chain links TRBV5-1 to TRBJ1-6; D not resolved. Trimming took off 0 bases at V and 9 bases at J, with 7 bases between the two ends. Germline V gene data show CDR1 as SGHRS and CDR2 as YFSETQ. The CDR3 spans 13 residues. The full variable domain, rest sourced from reference TRBV5-1 and TRBJ1-6, is KAGVTQTPRYLIKTRGQQVTLSCSPISGHRSVSWYQQTPGQGLQFLFEYFSETQRNKGNFPGRFSGRQFSNSRSEMNVSTLELGDSALYLCASSLALLSPLHFGNGTRLTVT.

Here the CDR3 reads CASSLVPAGKADTQYF. The CDR3 DNA sequence: TGTGCCAGCAGCTTAGTGCCAGCGGGAAAGGCAGATACGCAGTATTTT. The V gene is TRBV11-2, the J gene TRBJ2-3; 7 positions agree with TRBD2. The CDR3 totals 16 residues. Looked up from germline, CDR1 is SGHAT and CDR2 is FQNNGV. The J segment lost 4 bases and the V segment lost 1 base, leaving 8 bases of the junction unmatched.

The V call is TRBV5-4, the J call TRBJ2-5; 14 bases map to TRBD2. This CDR3 has 15 residues. J lost 5 bases, V lost 4 bases, and 4 bases had no gene match. Germline V lookup: CDR1 SGHNT, CDR2 YYREEE (reference sequence). CDR3 sequence (DNA): TGTGCCAGCAGCATGGGACTAGCGGGAGTCGAGACCCAGTACTTC. Translated: CASSMGLAGVETQYF.

J is TRBJ2-3 and V is TRBV12-5; possible D gene TRBD1, 6 bases. Germline V gene lookup returns CDR1 LGHNT and CDR2 FRNRAP. There are 11 residues in the CDR3. As DNA, the CDR3 is TGTGCCTCAGTGGGGGCAGTGACGCAGTATTTT. This encodes CASVGAVTQYF. Based on the CDR3 plus reference TRBV12-5 and TRBJ2-3, the full variable domain is DARVTQTPRHKVTEMGQEVTMRCQPILGHNTVFWYRQTMMQGLELLAYFRNRAPLDDSGMPKDRFSAEMPDATLATLKIQPSEPRDSAVYFCASVGAVTQYFGPGTRLTVL.

This sequence joins TRBV19 and TRBJ2-4; D unclear. V lost 1 base and J 0 bases, leaving 10 bases between the germline ends. The CDR3 has 16 amino acids. Germline V lookup: CDR1 LNHDA, CDR2 SQIVND (reference sequence). CDR3 DNA: TGTGCCAGTAGTATAGTTTCAACCGGAGCCAAAAACATTCAGTACTTC. Amino acids: CASSIVSTGAKNIQYF.

The chain employs TRBV9 and TRBJ1-1, with 8 nucleotides matching TRBD1. Trimming took 4 bases from V and 4 from J; bases not matched to a gene: 3. The CDR3 covers 13 residues. Germline loops: CDR1 SGDLS, CDR2 YYNGEE. CDR3 DNA: TGTGCCAGCAGCTTCGGACAGGGCACTGAAGCTTTCTTT. Translating gives CASSFGQGTEAFF.

J is TRBJ2-2 and V is TRBV29-1, with unresolved D. The CDR3 has 13 residues. The germline V gene encodes CDR1 SQVTM and CDR2 ANQGSEA. Trimming pared 3 bases from V and 2 bases from J, leaving 7 bases between. The CDR3 DNA reads as TGCAGCGTTGATGTCGGTAACACCGGGGAGCTGTTTTTT. Translation: CSVDVGNTGELFF.

The chain recombines TRBV5-1 with TRBJ1-6, with 10 bases matching TRBD1. This CDR3 has 16 residues. V dropped 0 bases and J dropped 3; count of bases not matched to a gene: 0. Per germline, CDR1 SGHRS and CDR2 YFSETQ. CDR3 sequence: CASSLGDRGYNSPLHF. CDR3 DNA: TGCGCCAGCAGCTTGGGGGACAGGGGCTATAATTCACCCCTCCACTTT.

The rearrangement links TRBV7-3 to TRBJ2-1; 11 bases are a match to TRBD2. CDR3 size: 16 residues. Unmatched junction bases numbered 5, after V lost 5 bases and J lost 2 bases. Germline values: CDR1 SGHTA, CDR2 FQGTGA. The CDR3 loop reads CASSELAGVAYNEQFF. CDR3 DNA sequence: TGTGCCAGCAGCGAACTAGCGGGAGTTGCCTACAATGAGCAGTTCTTC. Supplemented by reference TRBV7-3 and TRBJ2-1, the full variable domain reads GAGVSQTPSNKVTEKGKYVELRCDPISGHTALYWYRQSLGQGPEFLIYFQGTGAADDSGLPNDRFFAVRPEGSVSTLKIQRTERGDSAVYLCASSELAGVAYNEQFFGPGTRLTVL.

The sample holds one count of this clone. V is TRBV4-3 and J is TRBJ2-7; D may be TRBD2 (5 bases). Germline V gene sequence: CDR1 LGHNA, CDR2 YSLEER. V lost 3 bases to trimming and J lost 6 bases, with 12 bases between them. The CDR3 loop spans 13 amino acids. CDR3 sequence (DNA): TGCGCCAGCAGCCATTTCGGGGAGCGCGAGCAGTACTTC. It is translated as CASSHFGEREQYF.

The chain joins TRBV18 to TRBJ1-1; TRBD1 aligns across 9 bases. The CDR3 loop spans 12 amino acids. V shed 4 bases, J shed 8 bases, and the junction held 2 bases outside the gene matches. From germline, CDR1 is KGHSH and CDR2 LQKENI. DNA for the CDR3: TGTGCCAGCTCACGGACAGGGGAGGAAGCTTTCTTT. It yields the protein CASSRTGEEAFF. Combining the CDR3 with reference TRBV18 and TRBJ1-1 gives the whole variable domain NAGVMQNPRHLVRRRGQEARLRCSPMKGHSHVYWYRQLPEEGLKFMVYLQKENIIDESGMPKERFSAEFPKEGPSILRIQQVVRGDSAAYFCASSRTGEEAFFGQGTRLTVV.

This chain uses TRBV10-3 with TRBJ2-1, with a tentative D call TRBD2 (5 bases). Germline lookup yields CDR1 ENHRY and CDR2 SYGVKD. Trimming cost V 8 bases and J 2 bases, with 13 bases left between them. The CDR3 extends over 14 amino acids. CDR3 region: CAIARGLPYNEQFF. The CDR3 bases are TGTGCCATCGCCCGAGGACTCCCCTACAATGAGCAGTTCTTC.

In DNA, the CDR3 is TGTGCCAGCAGTTACTCGCTCCGGTACGAGCAGTACTTC. This sequence encodes CASSYSLRYEQYF. The rearrangement links TRBV6-6 to TRBJ2-7; D is unresolved. This CDR3 comprises 13 residues. Germline V CDR1 and CDR2: MNHNY, SVGAGI (reference sequence). With 0 bases removed from V and 4 bases from J, the gap between germline ends came to 7 bases.

The chain employs TRBV27 and TRBJ2-7; TRBD2 agrees at 9 bases. The germline gives CDR1 MNHEY, CDR2 SMNVEV (reference sequence). This CDR3 is built from 16 residues. The ends lost 2 bases at V and 2 bases at J; junction bases unmatched: 7. The CDR3 nucleotides read TGTGCCAGCAGTTTACGCGGGAGGGGGGGAACCTACGAGCAGTACTTC. Amino acids: CASSLRGRGGTYEQYF.

The chain joins TRBV15 to TRBJ2-1, with 10 positions matching TRBD2. This CDR3 is 15 amino acids long. After removal of 0 bases from V and 12 bases from J, the junction contained 8 bases not matched to a gene. The germline CDR1 and CDR2 sequences are LNHNV and YYDKDF (reference sequence). CDR3 loop: CATSRELAGRWAQFF. CDR3 bases: TGTGCCACCAGCAGAGAACTAGCGGGGAGGTGGGCGCAGTTCTTC.